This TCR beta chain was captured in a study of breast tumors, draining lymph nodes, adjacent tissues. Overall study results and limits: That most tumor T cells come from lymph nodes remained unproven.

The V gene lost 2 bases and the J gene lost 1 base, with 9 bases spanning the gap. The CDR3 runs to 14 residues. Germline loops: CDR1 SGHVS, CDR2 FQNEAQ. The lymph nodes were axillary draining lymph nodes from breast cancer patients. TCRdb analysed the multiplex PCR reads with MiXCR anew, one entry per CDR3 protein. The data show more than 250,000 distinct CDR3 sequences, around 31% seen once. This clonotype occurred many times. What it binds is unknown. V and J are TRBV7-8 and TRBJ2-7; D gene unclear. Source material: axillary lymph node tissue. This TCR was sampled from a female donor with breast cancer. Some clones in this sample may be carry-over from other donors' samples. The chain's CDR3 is CASSLNRPSYEQYF. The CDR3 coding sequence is TGTGCCAGCAGCTTAAACAGACCGTCCTACGAGCAGTACTTC.